These 21 T cell receptor beta chains originate from one sample sequenced in a study of blood T cell repertoires in COVID-19. This table comes from immunoSEQ multiplex PCR, and its TCRdb copy is limited to in-frame clones, with some not included. This sample has some 110,000 clones, with 92% found just once. The sequenced sample was peripheral blood. The receptors come from a middle-aged man with COVID-19, enrolled during active disease.

This chain uses TRBV2 with TRBJ2-1; possible D gene TRBD2, 7 bases. This CDR3 region has 18 residues. Trimming pared 7 bases from V and 0 bases from J, leaving 22 bases between. Germline CDR1 SNHLY, CDR2 FYNNEI. CDR3 in amino acids: CASNVWGGRGLSYNEQFF. In DNA, the CDR3 is TGTGCCAGCAACGTGTGGGGGGGGCGAGGCCTCTCCTACAATGAGCAGTTCTTC.

This clone was observed a handful of times. The V call is TRBV28, the J call TRBJ1-6; no definite D call. This CDR3 has 14 residues. Per germline, CDR1 MDHEN and CDR2 SYDVKM. The ends were cut back, 5 bases at V and 4 bases at J, with 9 bases in the middle. CDR3 region: CASSATAYNSPLHF. CDR3 nucleotide sequence: TGTGCCAGCAGTGCTACAGCTTATAATTCACCCCTCCACTTT.

V gene TRBV28 combines with J gene TRBJ1-6; D perhaps matches TRBD1 (5 bases). V was trimmed by 2 bases and J by 9 bases, leaving 14 bases between them. The CDR3 spans 15 residues. Germline loops: CDR1 MDHEN, CDR2 SYDVKM. The CDR3 region has the DNA TGTGCCAGCAGTTTAGTACACCAGGGAAGTTCACCCCTCCACTTT. It is translated as CASSLVHQGSSPLHF.

V usage is TRBV5-4 and J usage is TRBJ2-4; the D gene is possibly TRBD1 (6 bases). The CDR3 covers 17 residues. Deletions cut 0 bases from V and 0 bases from J, with 13 bases between. Germline assignment: CDR1 SGHNT and CDR2 YYREEE (reference sequence). CDR3 in DNA: TGTGCCAGCAGCTTGGTAAGGCCAGGGGTAGCCAAAAACATTCAGTACTTC. It yields the protein CASSLVRPGVAKNIQYF.

The J gene is TRBJ2-3, the V gene TRBV5-1; D may be TRBD1 (6 bases). Trimming removed 10 bases at V and 2 bases at J, with 14 bases between. Per germline, CDR1 SGHRS and CDR2 YFSETQ. The CDR3 is 13 amino acids. CDR3 loop: CASRGDNTDTQYF. CDR3 bases: TGCGCCTCCCGAGGGGACAACACAGATACGCAGTATTTT.

The chain links TRBV18 to TRBJ1-3; 8 nucleotides line up with TRBD1. The V and J ends lost 0 bases and 6 bases, in that order; junction bases with no gene match: 4. The germline gives CDR1 KGHSH, CDR2 LQKENI. The CDR3 totals 15 residues. CDR3 DNA: TGTGCCAGCTCACCACCGACAGGGGTGGAAAACACCATATATTTT. This translates into CASSPPTGVENTIYF.

The V gene is TRBV7-9, the J gene TRBJ2-7, with D tentatively TRBD1 (5 bases). V lost 0 bases and J lost 6, with 9 bases in between. From germline, CDR1 is SEHNR and CDR2 FQNEAQ (reference sequence). CDR3 length: 13 amino acids. This CDR3 reads CASSLAPGSEQYF. Here the CDR3 DNA reads TGTGCCAGCAGCTTAGCGCCAGGGTCCGAGCAGTACTTC. The full variable domain, with the rest looked up from reference TRBV7-9 and TRBJ2-7, is DTGVSQNPRHKITKRGQNVTFRCDPISEHNRLYWYRQTLGQGPEFLTYFQNEAQLEKSRLLSDRFSAERPKGSFSTLEIQRTEQGDSAMYLCASSLAPGSEQYFGPGTRLTVT.

The V call is TRBV9, the J call TRBJ2-5; TRBD2 agrees at 10 bases. The CDR3 is 14 residues long. Germline values: CDR1 SGDLS, CDR2 YYNGEE. V shed 3 bases, J shed 4 bases, and the junction held 3 bases outside the gene matches. As DNA, the CDR3 is TGTGCCAGCAGCGAGAGCGGGAGGGTAGAGACCCAGTACTTC. Protein sequence: CASSESGRVETQYF. The full variable domain, with the rest looked up from reference TRBV9 and TRBJ2-5, is DSGVTQTPKHLITATGQRVTLRCSPRSGDLSVYWYQQSLDQGLQFLIQYYNGEERAKGNILERFSAQQFPDLHSELNLSSLELGDSALYFCASSESGRVETQYFGPGTRLLVL.

The gene calls are TRBV6-1 and TRBJ2-7, with a possible D match to TRBD1 (6 bases). This CDR3 is 15 amino acids long. V was pared by 2 bases and J by 4 bases, with 15 bases between. Germline CDR1 is MNHNS and CDR2 is SASEGT. CDR3 sequence (DNA): TGTGCCAGCAGTGAAACCACGGGGACACAATACGAGCAGTACGTC. Amino acids: CASSETTGTQYEQYV.

V usage is TRBV27 and J usage is TRBJ2-1, with 13 positions matching TRBD2. Germline CDR1 MNHEY, CDR2 SMNVEV (reference sequence). V lost 2 bases and J lost 8; bases outside the gene matches: 6. The CDR3 sequence is 16 residues long. CDR3 sequence reads: CASSLRLAGGFHEQFF. In DNA, the CDR3 is TGTGCCAGCAGTTTACGACTAGCGGGAGGATTCCATGAGCAGTTCTTC.

The chain employs TRBV15 and TRBJ1-2; tentative D call: TRBD1 (5 bases). Germline CDR1 LNHNV, CDR2 YYDKDF (reference sequence). This CDR3 contains 13 residues. Trimming removed 0 bases from V and 6 bases from J, with 8 bases in between. CDR3 amino acids: CATSRDGRDGYTF. The CDR3 DNA sequence: TGTGCCACCAGCAGAGACGGCAGGGATGGCTACACCTTC.

This chain joins TRBV7-2 and TRBJ2-3; possibly TRBD2 for D (6 bases). Trimming cost V 1 base and J 4 bases, with 12 bases left between them. Germline-derived CDR1 and CDR2 are SGHTA and FQGNSA. This CDR3 has 15 amino acids. The CDR3 spells CASSLVGSRSDTQYF. The CDR3 region has the DNA TGTGCCAGCAGCTTAGTCGGGAGCCGGTCAGATACGCAGTATTTT.

The chain is built from TRBV27 and TRBJ2-1; 11 bases are a match to TRBD1. In germline, CDR1 is MNHEY, CDR2 SMNVEV (reference sequence). The trim removed 4 bases at V and 6 bases at J, leaving 2 bases unmatched. CDR3 size: 14 residues. CDR3 DNA sequence: TGTGCCAGCAGTTGGGGGACAGGGGGCAATGAGCAGTTCTTC. As protein: CASSWGTGGNEQFF.

The chain joins TRBV19 to TRBJ2-7, with D possibly matching TRBD1 (5 bases). Trimming left V 10 bases short and J 0 bases short, with 13 bases between. This CDR3 has 13 residues. In germline, CDR1 is LNHDA, CDR2 SQIVND (reference sequence). CDR3 DNA: TGTGCCACCCAGACAGTCTTCTCCTACGAGCAGTACGTC. The encoded protein is CATQTVFSYEQYV.

The CDR3 nucleotides are TGTGCCAGCAGTCCAACCGGGACAGGGGGCGATGAGCAGTTCTTC. It specifies CASSPTGTGGDEQFF. This chain connects TRBV28 to TRBJ2-1, with 12 bases lining up with TRBD1. Germline CDR1 is MDHEN and CDR2 is SYDVKM. V trimming: 5 bases; J trimming: 8 bases; junction bases outside the gene matches: 7. This CDR3 spans 15 amino acids.

This clone was seen a single time. This rearrangement joins TRBV9 to TRBJ2-2, with 11 bases that match TRBD2. The CDR3 sequence is 17 residues long. J was trimmed by 6 bases and V by 2 bases; bases with no gene match: 9. The germline V gene encodes CDR1 SGDLS and CDR2 YYNGEE. The CDR3 here is CASSVDWIAGGPGELFF. CDR3 DNA sequence: TGTGCCAGCAGCGTCGACTGGATAGCGGGAGGGCCCGGGGAGCTGTTTTTT.

A few counts support this clone. V is TRBV28 and J is TRBJ2-1; 8 bases fit TRBD1. After removal of 5 bases from V and 3 bases from J, the junction contained 6 bases not matched to a gene. The CDR3 is 15 residues long. Germline assignment: CDR1 MDHEN and CDR2 SYDVKM. CDR3 protein: CASSAWTGYYNEQFF. The CDR3 nucleotides are TGTGCCAGCAGTGCCTGGACAGGGTACTACAATGAGCAGTTCTTC.

The chain recombines TRBV6-4 with TRBJ2-3; possibly TRBD1 for D (5 bases). Germline V gene sequence: CDR1 MRHNA, CDR2 SNTAGT. This CDR3 contains 14 residues. V dropped 3 bases and J dropped 0 bases, with 7 bases sitting between them. DNA of the CDR3: TGTGCCAGCAGTGAGGACATGAGCACAGATACGCAGTATTTT. This encodes CASSEDMSTDTQYF.

Here the CDR3 DNA reads TGCGCCAGCCCCAAAGCGGGGCCCCAGCATTTT. It translates to CASPKAGPQHF. J is TRBJ1-5 and V is TRBV10-1; no clear D. Deletions cut 8 bases from V and 9 bases from J, with 11 bases between. Looked up from germline, CDR1 is WNHNN and CDR2 is SYGVQD (reference sequence). The CDR3 has 11 residues.

The chain carries TRBV2 and TRBJ1-2, with 7 bases lining up with TRBD1. The CDR3 sequence is 14 residues long. The germline gives CDR1 SNHLY, CDR2 FYNNEI. The V and J ends lost 6 bases and 4 bases, in that order; junction bases with no gene match: 8. For the CDR3, the DNA is TGTGCCAGCAGAACAACAGGGGTTGGCTATGGCTACACCTTC. Amino acids: CASRTTGVGYGYTF.

A single count supports this clone. The gene calls are TRBV24-1 and TRBJ2-2; 11 nucleotides match TRBD2. The V segment lost 7 bases and the J segment 3 bases; nucleotides outside the gene matches: 9. Germline V gives CDR1 KGHDR, CDR2 SFDVKD. The CDR3 is 17 amino acids. In DNA, the CDR3 is TGTGCCACCAGCTCACTAGCGGGAGCTTTCGACACCGGGGAGCTGTTTTTT. Protein product: CATSSLAGAFDTGELFF.